This TCR beta chain was recovered during a study of human thymus T cells (dated by TCRdb to 2019 to 2021). Describing the broader study: The study characterized TCR alpha and beta repertoires from under 10 infant thymus samples and a few related peripheral blood samples. Donor ages ranged from roughly 6 to 250 days, and the cohort comprised roughly 6 male and a couple of female infants.

The immunoSEQ multiplex PCR assay was used to amplify the TCRB and TCRAD loci from a standardized quantity of quality-controlled genomic DNA. The amplicons covered the V(D)J region and were long enough to include the CDR3 and to identify the V and J genes. Amplicon sequencing was performed on an Illumina platform through the commercial immunoSEQ service. The paper's processing steps were these. Primer bias and sequencing errors were corrected using previously described methods, and TCRAD and TCRB definitions followed the IMGT database. immunoSEQ Analyzer 3.0 and VDJTools were used for repertoire analysis, which covered basic statistics, V/J segment usage, diversity estimates, rarefaction and pairwise overlap. To estimate diversity, the Chao1, ChaoE, Efron-Thisted, Shannon and inverse Simpson indices were applied, and diversity was also estimated on datasets down-sampled to the smallest sample. Repertoire overlap was assessed by strict matching of CDR3 nucleotide sequence, V gene and J gene, and clustering was done by Jaccard-based multidimensional scaling. TCRdb provides this immuneACCESS table in a form limited to in-frame rearrangements. Some clones are lacking; in checked studies, under half of them reflect an unresolved V gene, and why the rest are absent is not known. V and J calls plus clone size are reproduced from that table; the DNA served to infer D and trimming. The table for this sample lists 46,000 or so clones; about 95% of them were counted only once. The top ten constitute about 0.17% of the sample.

Overall study results and their limits: Both the thymic and the peripheral blood repertoires appeared to show biased V and J gene segment usage. On average, approximately 860,000 unique TCRB clonotypes were obtained from thymus samples, compared with roughly 84,000 from blood samples.

The donors were immunologically healthy infants in Finland who had open corrective cardiac surgery for congenital heart defects. During surgery, a small roughly 0.5-1 mL aliquot of peripheral blood was collected from four of the eight donors. Instead of starting from a fixed cell number, genomic DNA extraction from blood samples used all available leukocytes. Erythrocytes were removed from blood with ACK lysis buffer, and the leukocytes were stored as pellets at -70 °C. A QIAsymphony instrument was used to extract genomic DNA from frozen cell pellets. As regards this clone: There is no known antigen for this receptor. Per-base quality was not reported, and no clone a single base away is much larger than it.

Compared with germline, V lacks 7 bases and J lacks 7 bases; bases without a gene match: 8. Reading the germline V gene (reference sequence) gives CDR1 LNHDA and CDR2 SQIVND. The CDR3 measures 14 amino acids from cysteine to phenylalanine. The DNA shown is the 42-base CDR3, in frame from base 1. The source of this sequence is a girl under three years old with a congenital heart defect but otherwise immunologically healthy. Here the chain combines TRBV19 and TRBJ2-7; 12 middle bases align to TRBD1. The source material was blood. The DNA reads as follows: TGTGCCAGTACCCGGGGACAGGGGGCGGGGGAGCAGTACTTC. Its coded protein is CASTRGQGAGEQYF.